The clone carrying this TCR beta chain was picked up a small number of times. The length of the CDR3 is 14 residues. The germline V gene has CDR1 MNHEY and CDR2 SMNVEV (reference sequence). The junction had 4 bases not matched to a gene; V was cut back by 3 bases and J by 2 bases. The data derive from a study of T-cell memory formation after mild COVID-19. Study summary: For the most part, TCR clusters were specific to one donor.

TCRdb re-derived calls from the 5' RACE reads in MiXCR, one entry per CDR3 protein. The profile shows 500,000 to 600,000 distinct CDR3 sequences, about 20% of them singletons. The TCR originated in an adult woman who had mild COVID-19 (a few samples of this study predate the infection). Cell type and time point are not known. Input material: PBMCs or a T cell subset sorted from them (not recorded which). This chain uses TRBV27 with TRBJ2-7; TRBD1 agrees at 7 bases. The CDR3 loop is CASSLGQPTYEQYF. DNA of the CDR3: TGTGCCAGCAGTTTGGGACAGCCAACCTACGAGCAGTACTTC.